Listed below are T cell receptor beta chains from one sample, sequenced in a study of T cell repertoires in cytomegalovirus infection. Their specific antigens are unknown. One entry per CDR3 protein results from TCRdb running MiXCR on the reads. This sample has roughly 500,000 distinct CDR3 sequences, with 30% to 40% found just once. Source: cultured PBMCs, taken from culture after CMV antigen stimulation. These receptors all come from a human donor in good health (CMV status not recorded). Some clones in this sample may be carry-over from other donors' samples. CDR3s include the opening cysteine and the closing phenylalanine or tryptophan. D genes are given only for firm matches. For some rows the clone size is stated as once, few or many, or as a class when expanded; others skip it.

clone_size: NA
v_call: TRBV2
j_call: TRBJ2-2
d_call: TRBD1
cdr3_nt: TGTGCCAGCAGTGCTTCCCGGGACAGGGGAGTGGAGCTGTTTTTT
cdr3_aa: CASSASRDRGVELFF

clone_size: NA
v_call: TRBV4-3
j_call: TRBJ2-3
d_call: TRBD2
cdr3_nt: TGCGCCAGCAGCCAAGGGCTAGCGGGAGGGGCCGATACGCAGTATTTT
cdr3_aa: CASSQGLAGGADTQYF

clone_size: NA
v_call: TRBV20-1
j_call: TRBJ2-1
d_call: NA
cdr3_nt: TGCAGTGCCCTGGGAACGGGTAACAATGAGCAGTTCTTC
cdr3_aa: CSALGTGNNEQFF

clone_size: NA
v_call: TRBV5-5
j_call: TRBJ1-2
d_call: NA
cdr3_nt: TGTGCCAGCAGCCGGGGGACATTCGGAGACTATGGCTACACCTTC
cdr3_aa: CASSRGTFGDYGYTF

clone_size: NA
v_call: TRBV7-2
j_call: TRBJ1-1
d_call: NA
cdr3_nt: TGTGCCAGCAGCTTAAGGTCAGCGGCGAACACTGAAGCTTTCTTT
cdr3_aa: CASSLRSAANTEAFF

clone_size: NA
v_call: TRBV6-5
j_call: TRBJ1-1
d_call: NA
cdr3_nt: TGTGCCAGCAGTTACAGGGGTGCGGCTGAAGCTTTCTTT
cdr3_aa: CASSYRGAAEAFF

clone_size: few
v_call: TRBV7-2
j_call: TRBJ1-5
d_call: NA
cdr3_nt: TGTGCCAGCAGCTTTGACAATGAACAGCCCCAGCATTTT
cdr3_aa: CASSFDNEQPQHF

clone_size: NA
v_call: TRBV11-1
j_call: TRBJ1-1
d_call: NA
cdr3_nt: TGTGCCACGGTGTCGGGGGCAGGAGCTTTCTTT
cdr3_aa: CATVSGAGAFF

clone_size: many
v_call: TRBV7-2
j_call: TRBJ2-3
d_call: TRBD1
cdr3_nt: TGTGCCAGCAGCTCCACAGGGGGCGCCGTAGATACGCAGTATTTT
cdr3_aa: CASSSTGGAVDTQYF

clone_size: NA
v_call: TRBV7-2
j_call: TRBJ2-3
d_call: NA
cdr3_nt: TGTGCCAGCAGCCCCCCGAGTGGATATACGCAGTATTTT
cdr3_aa: CASSPPSGYTQYF

clone_size: NA
v_call: TRBV10-3
j_call: TRBJ2-1
d_call: TRBD2
cdr3_nt: TGTGCCACCGAGACTAGCGGCAATGAGCAGTTCTTC
cdr3_aa: CATETSGNEQFF

clone_size: few
v_call: TRBV29-1
j_call: TRBJ1-1
d_call: TRBD1
cdr3_nt: TGCAGCGTCGAAACCGGGACAGGGGCCACTGAAGCTTTCTTT
cdr3_aa: CSVETGTGATEAFF

clone_size: NA
v_call: TRBV14
j_call: TRBJ1-5
d_call: NA
cdr3_nt: TGTGCCAGCAGCCAAGATTCGGCGCCCCAGCATTTT
cdr3_aa: CASSQDSAPQHF

clone_size: NA
v_call: TRBV19
j_call: TRBJ1-5
d_call: TRBD1
cdr3_nt: TGTGCCAGTAGCTGGGTAGGGACAGATAATCAGCCCCCGCATTTT
cdr3_aa: CASSWVGTDNQPPHF

clone_size: few
v_call: TRBV2
j_call: TRBJ2-1
d_call: TRBD2
cdr3_nt: TGTGCCTCCGGCCAGCGGGAGTTTCGTGAGCAGTTCTTC
cdr3_aa: CASGQREFREQFF

clone_size: many
v_call: TRBV7-2
j_call: TRBJ2-1
d_call: TRBD2
cdr3_nt: TGTGCCAGCACCCCCGGTAGGGGAGCGGGAGGATACACCTACAATGAGCAGTTCTTC
cdr3_aa: CASTPGRGAGGYTYNEQFF

clone_size: NA
v_call: TRBV7-9
j_call: TRBJ2-7
d_call: NA
cdr3_nt: TGTGCCAGCAGCCCCCGACAAGAGCAGTACTTC
cdr3_aa: CASSPRQEQYF

clone_size: NA
v_call: TRBV28
j_call: TRBJ2-7
d_call: NA
cdr3_nt: TGTGCCAGCAGTTCCCGGACAGCGAGCTCCTACGAGCAGTACTTC
cdr3_aa: CASSSRTASSYEQYF

clone_size: NA
v_call: TRBV27
j_call: TRBJ1-3
d_call: NA
cdr3_nt: TGTGCCAGCAACGATGGACAGTTGAGCTCTGGAAACACCATATATTTT
cdr3_aa: CASNDGQLSSGNTIYF

clone_size: many
v_call: TRBV7-2
j_call: TRBJ1-6
d_call: NA
cdr3_nt: TGTGCCAGCAGCTTAGGGGATAGAAGATCACCCCTCCACTTT
cdr3_aa: CASSLGDRRSPLHF

clone_size: NA
v_call: TRBV12-3/TRBV12-4
j_call: TRBJ1-2
d_call: NA
cdr3_nt: TGTGCCAGCAGGTCAGGGACCAGTTATGGCTACACCTTC
cdr3_aa: CASRSGTSYGYTF

clone_size: NA
v_call: TRBV19
j_call: TRBJ1-5
d_call: NA
cdr3_nt: TGTGCCAGTACCGCAAGTAACCGGCCCCAGCATTTT
cdr3_aa: CASTASNRPQHF

clone_size: few
v_call: TRBV20-1
j_call: TRBJ2-1
d_call: TRBD2
cdr3_nt: TGCAGTGCTAGAGGGTTGGGGGGGAGGTACAATGAGCAGTTCTTC
cdr3_aa: CSARGLGGRYNEQFF

clone_size: few
v_call: TRBV12-3/TRBV12-4
j_call: TRBJ2-7
d_call: NA
cdr3_nt: TGTGCCAGCAGTTTAGTAGGGGGGGACTACGAGCAGTACTTC
cdr3_aa: CASSLVGGDYEQYF

clone_size: NA
v_call: TRBV19
j_call: TRBJ2-1
d_call: NA
cdr3_nt: TGTGCCAGTAGTATCCTAAGCAATGAGCAGTTCTTC
cdr3_aa: CASSILSNEQFF

clone_size: NA
v_call: TRBV6-1
j_call: TRBJ2-1
d_call: NA
cdr3_nt: TGTGCCAGCAGTGGGGGGGAGAGGGGCGGTGAGCAGTTCTTC
cdr3_aa: CASSGGERGGEQFF

clone_size: NA
v_call: TRBV7-9
j_call: TRBJ1-4
d_call: NA
cdr3_nt: TGTGCCAGCAGCAGACGGTTAACTAATGAAAAACTGTTTTTT
cdr3_aa: CASSRRLTNEKLFF

clone_size: NA
v_call: TRBV7-8
j_call: TRBJ2-2
d_call: NA
cdr3_nt: TGTGCCAGCAGCTTTGGAGGGCCAAACACCGGGGAGCTGTTTTTT
cdr3_aa: CASSFGGPNTGELFF

clone_size: few
v_call: TRBV5-8
j_call: TRBJ2-5
d_call: NA
cdr3_nt: TGTGCCAGCAGCTGGGGGAGGCGCCCCCGGGGACAAGAGACCCAGTACTTC
cdr3_aa: CASSWGRRPRGQETQYF

clone_size: NA
v_call: TRBV6-1
j_call: TRBJ2-3
d_call: TRBD2
cdr3_nt: TGTGCCAGCAGTTACCGACCGGGGGGAGGGATAGATACGCAGTATTTT
cdr3_aa: CASSYRPGGGIDTQYF

clone_size: NA
v_call: TRBV24-1
j_call: TRBJ2-3
d_call: NA
cdr3_nt: TGTGCCACCGGGTACACAGATACGCAGTATTTT
cdr3_aa: CATGYTDTQYF